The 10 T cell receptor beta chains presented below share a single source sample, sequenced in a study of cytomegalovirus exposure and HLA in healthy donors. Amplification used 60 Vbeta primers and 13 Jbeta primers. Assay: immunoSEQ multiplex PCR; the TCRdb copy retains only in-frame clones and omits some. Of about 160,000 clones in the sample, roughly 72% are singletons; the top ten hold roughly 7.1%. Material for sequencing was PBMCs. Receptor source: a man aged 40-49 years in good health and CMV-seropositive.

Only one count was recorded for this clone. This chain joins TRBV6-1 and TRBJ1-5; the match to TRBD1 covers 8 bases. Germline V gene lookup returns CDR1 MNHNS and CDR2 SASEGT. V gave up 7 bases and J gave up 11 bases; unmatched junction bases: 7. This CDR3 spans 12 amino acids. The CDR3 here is CASNRGVESQHF. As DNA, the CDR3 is TGTGCCAGCAACAGGGGGGTAGAGTCCCAGCATTTT.

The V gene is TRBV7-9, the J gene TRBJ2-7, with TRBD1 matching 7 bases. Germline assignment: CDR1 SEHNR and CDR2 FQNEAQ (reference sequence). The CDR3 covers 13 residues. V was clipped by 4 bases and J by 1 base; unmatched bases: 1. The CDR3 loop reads CASSSQGSYEQYF. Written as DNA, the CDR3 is TGTGCCAGCAGCTCACAGGGGTCCTACGAGCAGTACTTC.

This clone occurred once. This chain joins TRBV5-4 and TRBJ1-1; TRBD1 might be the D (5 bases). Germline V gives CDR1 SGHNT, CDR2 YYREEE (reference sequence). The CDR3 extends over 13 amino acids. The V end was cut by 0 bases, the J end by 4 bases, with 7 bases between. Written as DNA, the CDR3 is TGTGCCAGCAGCTTGGTGGGGCGCACTGAAGCTTTCTTT. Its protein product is CASSLVGRTEAFF.

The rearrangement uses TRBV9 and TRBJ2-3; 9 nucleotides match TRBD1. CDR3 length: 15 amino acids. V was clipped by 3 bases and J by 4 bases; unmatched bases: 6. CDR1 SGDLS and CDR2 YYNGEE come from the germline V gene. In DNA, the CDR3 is TGTGCCAGCAGCGCCTCGGGACAGGGCGCAGATACGCAGTATTTT. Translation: CASSASGQGADTQYF.

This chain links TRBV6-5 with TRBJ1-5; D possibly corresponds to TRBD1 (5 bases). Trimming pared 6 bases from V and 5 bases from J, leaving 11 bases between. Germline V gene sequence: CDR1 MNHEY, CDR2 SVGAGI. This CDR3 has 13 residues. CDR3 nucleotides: TGTGCCAGCAGAGACAGTGATCATCAGCCCCAGCATTTT. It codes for CASRDSDHQPQHF.

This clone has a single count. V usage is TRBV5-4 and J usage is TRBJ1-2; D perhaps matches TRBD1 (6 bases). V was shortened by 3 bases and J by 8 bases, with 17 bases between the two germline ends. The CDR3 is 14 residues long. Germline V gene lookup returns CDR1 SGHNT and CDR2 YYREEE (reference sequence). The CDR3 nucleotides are TGTGCCAGCAGCTCCCCTCGACAGGTTGGAGGCTACACCTTC. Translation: CASSSPRQVGGYTF.

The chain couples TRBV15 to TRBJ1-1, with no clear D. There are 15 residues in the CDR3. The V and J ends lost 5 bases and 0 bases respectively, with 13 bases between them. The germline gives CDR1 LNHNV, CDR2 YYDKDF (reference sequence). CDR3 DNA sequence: TGTGCCACCAGCCCTCGGGGTGGCTTGAACACTGAAGCTTTCTTT. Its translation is CATSPRGGLNTEAFF.

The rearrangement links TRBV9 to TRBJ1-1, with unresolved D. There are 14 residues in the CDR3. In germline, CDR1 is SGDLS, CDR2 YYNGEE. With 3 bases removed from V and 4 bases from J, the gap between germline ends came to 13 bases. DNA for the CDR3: TGTGCCAGCAGCGCCGGACGGCGGGCCACTGAAGCTTTCTTT. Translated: CASSAGRRATEAFF. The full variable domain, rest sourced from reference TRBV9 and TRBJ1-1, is DSGVTQTPKHLITATGQRVTLRCSPRSGDLSVYWYQQSLDQGLQFLIQYYNGEERAKGNILERFSAQQFPDLHSELNLSSLELGDSALYFCASSAGRRATEAFFGQGTRLTVV.

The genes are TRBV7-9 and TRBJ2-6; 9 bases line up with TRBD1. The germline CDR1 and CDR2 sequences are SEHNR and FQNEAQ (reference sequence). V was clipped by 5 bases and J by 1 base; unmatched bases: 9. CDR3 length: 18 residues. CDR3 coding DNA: TGTGCCAGCAGCACTTACAGGGGGCGCGCATCTGGGGCCAACGTCCTGACTTTC. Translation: CASSTYRGRASGANVLTF.

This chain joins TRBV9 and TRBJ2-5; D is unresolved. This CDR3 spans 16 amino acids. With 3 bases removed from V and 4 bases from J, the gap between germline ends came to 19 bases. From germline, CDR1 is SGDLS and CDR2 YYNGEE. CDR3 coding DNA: TGTGCCAGCAGCGGAAGCCTGTGGTTGAGTCCAGAGACCCAGTACTTC. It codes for CASSGSLWLSPETQYF.